These T cell receptor beta chains were read from a single sample in a study of T cell responses to AZD1222 COVID-19 vaccine. Assay used: immunoSEQ multiplex PCR; TCRdb lists only in-frame clones, some missing. The sample holds 85,000 to 120,000 clones, 84% seen once. Sequencing was performed on peripheral blood, taken on day 0 of AZD1222 vaccination. The receptor set was obtained from an adult in good health. CDR3s include the opening cysteine and the closing phenylalanine or tryptophan. Fields, in order: clone size, D gene, V gene, J gene, CDR3 length, CDR3 protein, CDR3 DNA. D genes are given only for firm matches. Expanded clones get a size class; other rows say once, few or many, or leave the size out.

-	-	TRBV9	TRBJ1-4	16	CASSRVPGARGEKLFF	TGTGCCAGCAGCAGAGTTCCCGGGGCCCGGGGCGAAAAACTGTTTTTT
-	-	TRBV7-9	TRBJ1-1	14	CASSLWQRNTEAFF	TGTGCCAGCAGTTTGTGGCAGAGGAACACTGAAGCTTTCTTT
-	-	TRBV7-9	TRBJ1-1	15	CASSLGQTENTEAFF	TGTGCCAGCAGCTTAGGCCAGACAGAGAACACTGAAGCTTTCTTT
-	-	TRBV12-5	TRBJ1-3	15	CASGFGHLSGNTIYF	TGTGCTAGTGGTTTTGGACATCTCTCTGGAAACACCATATATTTT
once	-	TRBV12-3/TRBV12-4	TRBJ1-2	13	CASQGPYNYGYTF	TGTGCCAGCCAGGGGCCTTATAACTATGGCTACACCTTC
-	-	TRBV28	TRBJ1-6	11	CASSSGPGLHF	TGTGCCAGCAGTTCGGGGCCAGGGCTCCACTTT
-	-	TRBV12-5	TRBJ2-2	13	CASGSSGTGELFF	TGTGCTAGTGGTTCTTCCGGAACCGGGGAGCTGTTTTTT
-	-	TRBV4-1	TRBJ2-7	14	CARRNWGIHYEQYF	TGCGCCAGGCGTAACTGGGGAATTCACTACGAGCAGTACTTC
-	-	TRBV7-8	TRBJ2-3	16	CASSLVGGKNTDTQYF	TGTGCCAGCAGCTTAGTAGGCGGGAAAAACACAGATACGCAGTATTTT
-	TRBD2	TRBV11-3	TRBJ2-4	15	CASSQAGGLGGIQYF	TGTGCCAGCAGCCAAGCGGGAGGGCTCGGGGGCATTCAGTACTTC
-	-	TRBV2	TRBJ1-4	14	CASMQDATNEKLFF	TGTGCCAGCATGCAGGATGCAACTAATGAAAAACTGTTTTTT
-	TRBD2	TRBV9	TRBJ2-1	15	CASSVVVGGPGEQFF	TGTGCCAGCAGCGTAGTGGTGGGAGGGCCCGGTGAGCAGTTCTTC
-	TRBD2	TRBV7-8	TRBJ2-2	16	CASSLGSGRGTGELFF	TGTGCCAGCAGCTTAGGTAGCGGGAGGGGCACCGGGGAGCTGTTTTTT
-	-	TRBV3-1/TRBV3-2	TRBJ2-2	12	CASSLNTGELFF	TGTGCCAGCAGCCTAAACACCGGGGAGCTGTTTTTT
-	-	TRBV6-5	TRBJ1-3	15	CATYRGVFSGNTIYF	TGTGCCACCTACCGAGGGGTTTTCTCTGGAAACACCATATATTTT
-	-	TRBV9	TRBJ1-3	16	CASSALQGVPGNTIYF	TGTGCCAGCAGCGCACTTCAGGGTGTTCCGGGAAACACCATATATTTT
-	TRBD2	TRBV9	TRBJ2-2	17	CASSEEEALAGSGELFF	TGTGCCAGCAGCGAGGAAGAGGCACTAGCGGGTTCCGGGGAGCTGTTTTTT
-	-	TRBV7-2	TRBJ2-2	16	CASSLARGIGAGELFF	TGTGCCAGCAGCTTAGCGCGCGGGATCGGTGCCGGGGAGCTGTTTTTT
-	-	TRBV5-5	TRBJ1-1	15	CASSLVQYTNTEAFF	TGTGCCAGCAGCTTGGTACAGTACACGAACACTGAAGCTTTCTTT
-	-	TRBV5-1	TRBJ2-3	14	CASSLAGNTDTQYF	TGCGCCAGCAGTCTCGCGGGGAACACAGATACGCAGTATTTT
-	-	TRBV6-2/TRBV6-3	TRBJ2-1	14	CASSDRAGVNEQFF	TGTGCCAGCAGTGACCGTGCAGGGGTCAATGAGCAGTTCTTC
-	-	TRBV5-1	TRBJ1-6	15	CASSFHGDGNSPLHF	TGCGCCAGCAGCTTTCACGGAGACGGTAATTCACCCCTCCACTTT
few	-	TRBV29-1	TRBJ1-2	13	CSVEDRDPDGYTF	TGCAGCGTTGAAGACAGGGACCCGGATGGCTACACCTTC
-	-	TRBV7-8	TRBJ1-6	18	CASSLDFIGGVNNSPLHF	TGTGCCAGCAGCTTAGATTTTATCGGGGGCGTTAATAATTCACCCCTCCACTTT
-	-	TRBV18	TRBJ1-6	12	CASSPPRQALHF	TGTGCCAGCTCACCACCGAGACAGGCCCTCCACTTT
few	-	TRBV14	TRBJ1-3	18	CASSQEGLGIISGNTIYF	TGTGCCAGCAGCCAAGAAGGGCTGGGCATCATCTCTGGAAACACCATATATTTT
-	TRBD1	TRBV4-3	TRBJ1-4	15	CASSQSDREAEKLFF	TGCGCCAGCAGCCAATCGGACAGGGAGGCTGAAAAACTGTTTTTT
once	TRBD1	TRBV10-2	TRBJ1-3	12	CASRTGEDTIYF	TGCGCCAGCAGGACAGGGGAGGACACCATATATTTT
-	TRBD1	TRBV28	TRBJ2-7	14	CASRGQGGTYEQYF	TGTGCCAGCAGGGGACAGGGGGGCACTTACGAGCAGTACTTC